This record concerns one T cell receptor beta chain sequence. Antigen specificity is unknown. This CDR3 spans 13 amino acids. Germline CDR1 is LNHNV and CDR2 is YYDKDF (reference sequence). Trimming removed 0 bases from V and 2 bases from J, with 2 bases in between. The data derive from a study of post-analysis software for immune sequencing data. Background on the study: Recorded subtypes: relapsing-remitting, secondary progressive, progressive-relapsing; some patients unannotated. Study-level results: With TRBV5-6, TRBV5-1 and TRBV20-1 included, about five TRBV segments were more frequent in patients than in controls. Significantly lower normalized Chao1 diversity was found in patients with multiple sclerosis relative to controls. Strong co-clustering by F measure was seen for same-batch samples.

Sequencing libraries made from TCR beta cDNA carried unique molecular identifiers. Input of about 0.85 to 10 million T cells yielded 550,000 or so cDNA molecules. MiXCR, applied by TCRdb to the PCR reads, yields one record per CDR3 protein. The sample holds some 690,000 distinct CDR3 sequences; 25% to 30% are singletons and the top ten take 0.55% to 0.65%. This sequence was found in a girl aged 10-17 years with multiple sclerosis. The chain has TRBV15 and TRBJ2-1; D call uncertain. The material sequenced was blood. The CDR3 bases are TGTGCCACCAGCAGAGACACCTACAATGAGCAGTTCTTC. It specifies CATSRDTYNEQFF.